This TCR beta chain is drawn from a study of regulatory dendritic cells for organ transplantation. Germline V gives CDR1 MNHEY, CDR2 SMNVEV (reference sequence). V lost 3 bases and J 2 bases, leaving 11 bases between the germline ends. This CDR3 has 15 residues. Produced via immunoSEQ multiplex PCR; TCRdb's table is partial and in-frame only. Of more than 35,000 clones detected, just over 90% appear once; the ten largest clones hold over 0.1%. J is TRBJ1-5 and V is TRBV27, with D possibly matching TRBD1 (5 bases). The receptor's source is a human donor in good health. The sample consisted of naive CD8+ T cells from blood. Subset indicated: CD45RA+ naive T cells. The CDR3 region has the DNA TGTGCCAGCAGTTTGTGGGGGGGAGGCAATCAGCCCCAGCATTTT. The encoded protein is CASSLWGGGNQPQHF.